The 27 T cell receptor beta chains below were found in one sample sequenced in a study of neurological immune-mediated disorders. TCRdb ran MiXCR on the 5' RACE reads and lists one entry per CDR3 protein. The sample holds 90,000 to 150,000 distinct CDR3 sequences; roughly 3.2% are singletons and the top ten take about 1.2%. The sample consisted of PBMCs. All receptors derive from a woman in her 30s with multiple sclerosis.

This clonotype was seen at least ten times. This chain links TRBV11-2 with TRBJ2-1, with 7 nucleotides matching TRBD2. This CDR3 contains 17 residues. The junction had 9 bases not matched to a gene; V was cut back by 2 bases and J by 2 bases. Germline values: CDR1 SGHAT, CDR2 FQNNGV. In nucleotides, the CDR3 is TGTGCCAGCAGCTTAAGACTGAATGCGGGGGCCTACAATGAGCAGTTCTTC. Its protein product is CASSLRLNAGAYNEQFF.

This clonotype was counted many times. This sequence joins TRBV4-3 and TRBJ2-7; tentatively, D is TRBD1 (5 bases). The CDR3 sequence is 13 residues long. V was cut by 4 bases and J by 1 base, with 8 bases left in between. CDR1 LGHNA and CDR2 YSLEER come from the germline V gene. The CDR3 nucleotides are TGCGCCAGCAGCCCCCAGGGATCCTACGAGCAGTACTTC. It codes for CASSPQGSYEQYF.

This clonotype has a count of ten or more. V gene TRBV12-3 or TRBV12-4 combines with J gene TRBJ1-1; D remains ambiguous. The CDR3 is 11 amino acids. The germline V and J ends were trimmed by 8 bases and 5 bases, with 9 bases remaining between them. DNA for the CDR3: TGTGCCAGCGGCGGGGATACTGAAGCTTTCTTT. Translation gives CASGGDTEAFF.

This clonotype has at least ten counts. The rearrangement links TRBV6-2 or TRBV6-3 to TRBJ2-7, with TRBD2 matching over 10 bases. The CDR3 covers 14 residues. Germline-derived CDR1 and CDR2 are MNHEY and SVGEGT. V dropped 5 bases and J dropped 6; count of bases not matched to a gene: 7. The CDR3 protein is CASSQLAGEGEQYF. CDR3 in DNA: TGTGCCAGCAGTCAGCTAGCGGGAGAGGGCGAGCAGTACTTC.

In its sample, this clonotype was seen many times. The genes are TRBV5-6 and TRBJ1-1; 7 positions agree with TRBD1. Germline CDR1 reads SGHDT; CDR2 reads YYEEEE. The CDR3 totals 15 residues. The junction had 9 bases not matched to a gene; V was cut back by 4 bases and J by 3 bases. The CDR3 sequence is CASSQGQRTYTEAFF. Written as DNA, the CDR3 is TGTGCCAGCAGCCAGGGACAGAGGACTTACACTGAAGCTTTCTTT.

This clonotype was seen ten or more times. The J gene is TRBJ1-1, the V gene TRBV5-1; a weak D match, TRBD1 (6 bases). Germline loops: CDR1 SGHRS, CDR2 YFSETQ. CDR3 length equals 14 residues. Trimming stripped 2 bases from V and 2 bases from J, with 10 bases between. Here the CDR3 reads CASSFQGPNTEAFF. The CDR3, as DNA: TGCGCCAGCAGCTTTCAGGGGCCCAACACTGAAGCTTTCTTT.

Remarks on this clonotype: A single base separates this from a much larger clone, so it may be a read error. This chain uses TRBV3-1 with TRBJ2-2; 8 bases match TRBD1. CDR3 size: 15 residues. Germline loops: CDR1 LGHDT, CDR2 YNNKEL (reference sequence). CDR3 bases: TGTGCCAGCAGCCAAGCCAGGGGGCGGACCGGGGCGCTGTTTTTT. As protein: CASSQARGRTGALFF.

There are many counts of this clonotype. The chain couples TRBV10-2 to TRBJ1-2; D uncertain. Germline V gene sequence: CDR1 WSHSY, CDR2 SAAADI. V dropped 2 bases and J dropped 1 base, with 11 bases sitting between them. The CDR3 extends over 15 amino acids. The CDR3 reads CASSERPFLNYGYTF. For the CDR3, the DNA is TGCGCCAGCAGTGAGAGACCGTTTCTTAACTATGGCTACACCTTC.

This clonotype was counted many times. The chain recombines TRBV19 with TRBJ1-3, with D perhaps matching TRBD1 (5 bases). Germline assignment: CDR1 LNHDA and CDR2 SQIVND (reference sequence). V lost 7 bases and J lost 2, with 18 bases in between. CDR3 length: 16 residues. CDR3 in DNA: TGTGCCAGTACCCCGAGGGGCACCTGGCCTGGAAACACCATATATTTT. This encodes CASTPRGTWPGNTIYF. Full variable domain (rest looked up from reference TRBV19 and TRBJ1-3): DGGITQSPKYLFRKEGQNVTLSCEQNLNHDAMYWYRQDPGQGLRLIYYSQIVNDFQKGDIAEGYSVSREKKESFPLTVTSAQKNPTAFYLCASTPRGTWPGNTIYFGEGSWLTVV.

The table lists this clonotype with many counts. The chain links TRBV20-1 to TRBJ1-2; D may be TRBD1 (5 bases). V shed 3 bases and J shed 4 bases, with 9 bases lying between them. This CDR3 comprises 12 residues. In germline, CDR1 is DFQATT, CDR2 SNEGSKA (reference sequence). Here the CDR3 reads CSASMGGYGYTF. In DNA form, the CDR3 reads TGCAGTGCTAGCATGGGGGGCTATGGCTACACCTTC.

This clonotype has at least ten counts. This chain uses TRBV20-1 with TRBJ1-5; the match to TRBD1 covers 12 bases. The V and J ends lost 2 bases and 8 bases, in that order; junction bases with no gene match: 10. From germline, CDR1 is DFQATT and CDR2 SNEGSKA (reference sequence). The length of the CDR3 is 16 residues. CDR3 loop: CSARKVGDRGLEPQHF. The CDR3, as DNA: TGCAGTGCTAGAAAGGTCGGGGACAGGGGGCTTGAGCCCCAGCATTTT.

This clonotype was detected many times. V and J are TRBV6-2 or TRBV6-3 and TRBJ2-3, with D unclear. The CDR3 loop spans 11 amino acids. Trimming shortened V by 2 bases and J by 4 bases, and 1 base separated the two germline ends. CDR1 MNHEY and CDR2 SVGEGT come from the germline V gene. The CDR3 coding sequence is TGTGCCAGCAGTTACCCAGATACGCAGTATTTT. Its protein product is CASSYPDTQYF.

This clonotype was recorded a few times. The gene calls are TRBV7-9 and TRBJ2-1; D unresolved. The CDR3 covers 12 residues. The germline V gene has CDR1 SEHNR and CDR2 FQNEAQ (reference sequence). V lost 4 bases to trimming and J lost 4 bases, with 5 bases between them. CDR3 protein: CASSYQYNEQFF. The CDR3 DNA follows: TGTGCCAGCAGCTACCAGTACAATGAGCAGTTCTTC.

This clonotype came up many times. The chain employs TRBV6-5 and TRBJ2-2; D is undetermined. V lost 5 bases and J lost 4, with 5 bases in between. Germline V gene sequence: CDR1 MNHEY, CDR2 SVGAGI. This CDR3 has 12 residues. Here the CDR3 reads CASSRGTGELFF. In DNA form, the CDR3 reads TGTGCCAGCAGTAGAGGCACCGGGGAGCTGTTTTTT.

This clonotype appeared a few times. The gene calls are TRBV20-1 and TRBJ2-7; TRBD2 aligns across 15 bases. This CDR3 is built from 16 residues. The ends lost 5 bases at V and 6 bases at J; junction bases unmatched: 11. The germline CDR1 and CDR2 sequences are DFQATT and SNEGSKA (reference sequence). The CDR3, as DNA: TGCAGTGCTTCCTGGACTAGCGGGGGGGTAGGTGGCGAGCAGTACTTC. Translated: CSASWTSGGVGGEQYF.

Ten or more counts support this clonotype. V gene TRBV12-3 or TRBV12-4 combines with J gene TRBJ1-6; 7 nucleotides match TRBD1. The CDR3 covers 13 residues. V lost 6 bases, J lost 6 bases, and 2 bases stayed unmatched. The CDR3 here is CASSGQANSPLHF. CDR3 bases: TGTGCCAGCAGCGGACAGGCTAATTCACCCCTCCACTTT.

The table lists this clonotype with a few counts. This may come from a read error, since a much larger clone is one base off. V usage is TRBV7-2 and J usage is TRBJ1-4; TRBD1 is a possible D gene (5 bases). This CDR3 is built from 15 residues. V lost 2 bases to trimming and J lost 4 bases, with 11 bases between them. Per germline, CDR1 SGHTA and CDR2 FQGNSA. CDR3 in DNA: TGTGCCAGCAGCTTATACGGGACTGTTAATGAAAAACTGTTTTTT. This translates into CASSLYGTVNEKLFF.

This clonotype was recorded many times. DNA of the CDR3: TGTGCCAGCAGTGACCTCCCCGGATTATTGGGGGCGAGAGGTAGCGGCTACACCTTC. Translation gives CASSDLPGLLGARGSGYTF. The chain links TRBV6-6 to TRBJ1-2; TRBD1 is a possible D gene (6 bases). The germline gives CDR1 MNHNY, CDR2 SVGAGI (reference sequence). Trimming took 5 bases from V and 8 from J, leaving 33 bases between them. The CDR3 loop spans 19 amino acids.

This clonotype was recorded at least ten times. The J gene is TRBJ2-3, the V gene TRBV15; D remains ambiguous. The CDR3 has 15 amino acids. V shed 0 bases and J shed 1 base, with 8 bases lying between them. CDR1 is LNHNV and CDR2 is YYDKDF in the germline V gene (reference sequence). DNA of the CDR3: TGTGCCACCAGCAGAGAGGTGGTCCGCACAGATACGCAGTATTTT. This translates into CATSREVVRTDTQYF.

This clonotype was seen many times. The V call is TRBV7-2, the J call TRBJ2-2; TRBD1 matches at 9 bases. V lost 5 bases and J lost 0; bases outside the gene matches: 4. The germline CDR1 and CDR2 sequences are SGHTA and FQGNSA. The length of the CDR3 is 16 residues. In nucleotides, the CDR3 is TGTGCCAGCAGCAGTTGGACAGGGGCGAACACCGGGGAGCTGTTTTTT. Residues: CASSSWTGANTGELFF.

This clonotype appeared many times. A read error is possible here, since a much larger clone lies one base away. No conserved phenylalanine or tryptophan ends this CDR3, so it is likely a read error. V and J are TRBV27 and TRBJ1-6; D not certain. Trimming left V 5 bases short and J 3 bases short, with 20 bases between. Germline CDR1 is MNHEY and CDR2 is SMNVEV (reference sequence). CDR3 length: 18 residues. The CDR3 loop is CASSQDNWGFIYNSPLHC. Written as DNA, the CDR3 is TGTGCCAGCAGTCAAGACAATTGGGGTTTCATCTATAATTCACCCCTCCACTGT.

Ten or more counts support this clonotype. The CDR3 DNA reads TGTGCCAGCAGCCTGCCGGGTGGTGCCGATGAGCAGTTCTTC. Amino acids: CASSLPGGADEQFF. V and J are TRBV7-9 and TRBJ2-1; D uncertain. Germline V gene data show CDR1 as SEHNR and CDR2 as FQNEAQ (reference sequence). The length of the CDR3 is 14 residues. Trimming left V 5 bases short and J 8 bases short, with 16 bases between.

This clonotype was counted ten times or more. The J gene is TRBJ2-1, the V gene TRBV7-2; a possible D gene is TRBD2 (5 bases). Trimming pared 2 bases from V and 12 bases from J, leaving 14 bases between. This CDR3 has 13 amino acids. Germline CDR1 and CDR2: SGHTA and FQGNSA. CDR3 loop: CASSLPQLRGQFF. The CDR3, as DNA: TGTGCCAGCAGCTTACCCCAACTACGGGGGCAGTTCTTC.

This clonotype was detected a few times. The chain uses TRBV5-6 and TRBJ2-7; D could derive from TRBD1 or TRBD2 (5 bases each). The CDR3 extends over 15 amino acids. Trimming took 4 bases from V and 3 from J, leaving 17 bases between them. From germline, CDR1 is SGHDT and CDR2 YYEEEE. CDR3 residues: CASSTGRGSDYEQYF. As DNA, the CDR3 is TGTGCCAGCAGCACGGGACGAGGGTCGGACTACGAGCAGTACTTC.

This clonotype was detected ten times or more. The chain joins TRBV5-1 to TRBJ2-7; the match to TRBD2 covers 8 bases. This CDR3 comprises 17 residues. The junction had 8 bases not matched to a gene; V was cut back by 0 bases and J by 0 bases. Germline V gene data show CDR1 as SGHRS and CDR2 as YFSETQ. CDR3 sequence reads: CASSLGNLAGSSYEQYF. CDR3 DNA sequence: TGCGCCAGCAGCTTGGGTAATTTAGCGGGGAGCTCCTACGAGCAGTACTTC.

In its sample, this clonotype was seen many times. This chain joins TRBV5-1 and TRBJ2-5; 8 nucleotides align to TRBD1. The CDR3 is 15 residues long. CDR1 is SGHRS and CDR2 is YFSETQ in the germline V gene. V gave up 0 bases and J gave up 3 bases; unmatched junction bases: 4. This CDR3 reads CASSLAQGQEETQYF. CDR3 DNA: TGCGCCAGCAGCTTGGCCCAGGGACAGGAAGAGACCCAGTACTTC.

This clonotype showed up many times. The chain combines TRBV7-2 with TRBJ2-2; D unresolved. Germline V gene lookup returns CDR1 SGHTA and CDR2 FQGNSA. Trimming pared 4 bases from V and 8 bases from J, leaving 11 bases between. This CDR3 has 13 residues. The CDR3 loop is CASSSGQPGELFF. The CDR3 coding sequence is TGTGCCAGCAGCTCGGGTCAACCAGGGGAGCTGTTTTTT.